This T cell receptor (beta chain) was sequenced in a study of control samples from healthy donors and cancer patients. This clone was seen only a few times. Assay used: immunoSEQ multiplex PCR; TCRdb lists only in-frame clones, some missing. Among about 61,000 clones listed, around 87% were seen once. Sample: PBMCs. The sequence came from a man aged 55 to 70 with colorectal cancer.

This CDR3 reads CASSIGSNTGELFF. CDR3 bases: TGTGCCAGTAGTATAGGTTCTAACACCGGGGAGCTGTTTTTT. V gene TRBV19 combines with J gene TRBJ2-2; D remains ambiguous. V lost 1 base and J lost 2, with 5 bases in between. The CDR3 has 14 amino acids. The V gene's germline CDR1 is LNHDA and CDR2 SQIVND (reference sequence). Complete variable domain (other parts from reference TRBV19 and TRBJ2-2): DGGITQSPKYLFRKEGQNVTLSCEQNLNHDAMYWYRQDPGQGLRLIYYSQIVNDFQKGDIAEGYSVSREKKESFPLTVTSAQKNPTAFYLCASSIGSNTGELFFGEGSRLTVL.